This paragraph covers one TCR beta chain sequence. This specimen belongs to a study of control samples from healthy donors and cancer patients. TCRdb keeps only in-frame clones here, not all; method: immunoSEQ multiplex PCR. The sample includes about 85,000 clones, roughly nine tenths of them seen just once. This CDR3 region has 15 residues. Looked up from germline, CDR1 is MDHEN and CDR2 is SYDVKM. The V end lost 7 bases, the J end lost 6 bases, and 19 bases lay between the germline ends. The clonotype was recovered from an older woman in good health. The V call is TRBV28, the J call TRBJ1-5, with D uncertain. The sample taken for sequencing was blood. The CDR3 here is CASNQPTVSGQPQHF. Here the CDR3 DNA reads TGTGCCAGCAACCAACCCACGGTCTCGGGTCAGCCCCAGCATTTT.